This T cell receptor (beta chain) is from a study of PD-L1 blockade in urothelial cancer. Overall study context: Patients previously received 0 to 3 chemotherapy regimens. The median number of T cells present in blood samples was 140,000 to 150,000.

TCRdb's copy holds only in-frame clones and misses some; the assay was immunoSEQ multiplex PCR. Among 50,000 to 60,000 clones listed, about 87% were seen once. Germline loops: CDR1 SGHDT, CDR2 YYEEEE. This CDR3 region has 15 residues. V was trimmed by 2 bases and J by 7 bases, leaving 19 bases between them. The material was PBMCs, obtained around atezolizumab (anti-PD-L1) treatment. The chain uses TRBV5-6 and TRBJ2-7, with D perhaps TRBD2 (7 bases). The receptor's source is a man between 35 and 55 years old with urothelial cancer. The CDR3 DNA reads TGTGCCAGCAGCTTAGGGGGGGTAAAGCCAGGGGAGCAGTACTTC. Protein sequence: CASSLGGVKPGEQYF.